This T cell receptor (beta chain) came from a study of cytomegalovirus exposure and HLA in healthy donors. Primers for the PCR totalled 60 Vbeta and 13 Jbeta. Only in-frame clones appear in the TCRdb table, and some are missing; sequencing was by immunoSEQ multiplex PCR. The repertoire holds 63,000 or so clones, with 75% as singletons. The length of the CDR3 is 16 residues. Points from the study as a whole: The study carried out a later analysis of TCR beta sequences. It associated some 17,000 of them with specific HLA alleles at a false discovery rate of 0.05. Compared with the roughly 700-donor mean, an Asian-associated ancestry cluster reportedly had fewer N-insertions, according to a later analysis. It was approximately 160 TCR beta chains that were listed as cytomegalovirus-associated. Likely technical artifact: a cluster of highly shared sequence variants.

This clone was seen a few times. The antigen is undetermined. The gene calls are TRBV21-1 and TRBJ1-2; the table's D call TRBD1 went unverified against the DNA. TRBV21-1 is tagged as a pseudogene. The sample was PBMCs. This sequence originates from a woman aged 25-40 years in good health and CMV-seropositive. This CDR3 is CASSKEQDRGYYGYTF. The CDR3, as DNA: TGTGCCAGCAGCAAAGAACAGGACAGGGGATACTATGGCTACACCTTC.